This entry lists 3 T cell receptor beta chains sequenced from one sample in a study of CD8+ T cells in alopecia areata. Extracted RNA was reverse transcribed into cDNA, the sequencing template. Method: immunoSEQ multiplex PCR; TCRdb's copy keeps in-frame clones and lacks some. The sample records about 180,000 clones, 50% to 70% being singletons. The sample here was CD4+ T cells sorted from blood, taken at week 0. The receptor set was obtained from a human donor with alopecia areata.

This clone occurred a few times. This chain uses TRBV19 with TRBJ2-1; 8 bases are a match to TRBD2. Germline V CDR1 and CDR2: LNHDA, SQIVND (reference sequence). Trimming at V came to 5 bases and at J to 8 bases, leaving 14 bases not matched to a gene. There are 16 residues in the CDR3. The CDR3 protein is CASSHPKRGGRYEQFF. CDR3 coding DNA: TGTGCCAGTAGTCACCCGAAACGGGGGGGCCGGTATGAGCAGTTCTTC.

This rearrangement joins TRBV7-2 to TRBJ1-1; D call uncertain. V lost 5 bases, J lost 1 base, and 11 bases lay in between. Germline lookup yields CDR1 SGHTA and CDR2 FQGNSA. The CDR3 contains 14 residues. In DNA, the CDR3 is TGTGCCAGCAGCCCCTCCCCTAGGAACACTGAAGCTTTCTTT. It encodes CASSPSPRNTEAFF.

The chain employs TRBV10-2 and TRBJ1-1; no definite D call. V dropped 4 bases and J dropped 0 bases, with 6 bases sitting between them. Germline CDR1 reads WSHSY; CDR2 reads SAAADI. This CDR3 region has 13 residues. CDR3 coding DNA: TGCGCCAGCAGTGTGAGGGTGAACACTGAAGCTTTCTTT. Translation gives CASSVRVNTEAFF.